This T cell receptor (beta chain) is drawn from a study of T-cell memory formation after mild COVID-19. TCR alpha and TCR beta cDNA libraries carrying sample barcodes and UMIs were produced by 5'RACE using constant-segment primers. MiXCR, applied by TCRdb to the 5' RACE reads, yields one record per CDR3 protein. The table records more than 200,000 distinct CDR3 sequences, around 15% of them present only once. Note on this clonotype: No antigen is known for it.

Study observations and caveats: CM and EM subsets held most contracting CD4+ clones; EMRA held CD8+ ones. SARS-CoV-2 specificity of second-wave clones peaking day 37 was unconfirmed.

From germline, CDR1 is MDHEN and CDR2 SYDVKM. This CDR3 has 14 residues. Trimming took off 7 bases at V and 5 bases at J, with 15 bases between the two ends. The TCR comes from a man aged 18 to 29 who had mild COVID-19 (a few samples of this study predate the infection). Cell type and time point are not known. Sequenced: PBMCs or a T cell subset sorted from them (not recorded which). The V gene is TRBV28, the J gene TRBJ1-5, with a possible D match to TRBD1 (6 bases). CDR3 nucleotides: TGTGCCAGCACCCACCCTCAGGGGCATCAGCCCCAGCATTTT. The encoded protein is CASTHPQGHQPQHF.